This TCR beta chain was retrieved from a study of beta chain features in type 1 diabetes. Broader study findings: Insertion counts at VDJ junctions were lower in type 1 diabetes patients, who also showed more deletions there. TCRB CDR3s were moderately but significantly shorter in Type 1 diabetes patients in all four CD4+ subsets. Whether TCRB rearrangement is influenced by HLA type was left unresolved in this analysis. PCR might favor shorter templates, but any such skew would affect patients and controls equally.

Points on this clone: The target antigen is unknown.

Expressed TCRB transcripts were sequenced, since all the RNA that had been isolated was reverse transcribed. For naive, central memory and regulatory T cell samples, reads averaged roughly 3.7 million. Produced via immunoSEQ multiplex PCR; TCRdb's table is partial and in-frame only. The sample carries 350,000 to 400,000 clones, roughly 12% recorded once. The sequence came from a woman aged 18-29 years with type 1 diabetes. What was sequenced was naive CD4+ T cells from blood.

The CDR3 DNA reads TGTGCCACCAGCAGTTCCAGGGTGAATAATTCACCCCTCCACTTT. It yields the protein CATSSSRVNNSPLHF. The chain combines TRBV15 with TRBJ1-6; D may be TRBD1 (5 bases). This CDR3 spans 15 amino acids. V was cut by 3 bases and J by 5 bases, with 11 bases left in between. Germline assignment: CDR1 LNHNV and CDR2 YYDKDF (reference sequence).